The entry that follows covers one TCR beta chain sequence. The sample holds many counts of this clonotype. Its target antigen remains unknown. No much larger clonotype is one base removed from it; base qualities were not supplied. V loses 4 bases at its end and J loses 5 bases; junction bases beyond the gene matches: 15. The CDR3 sequence holds 17 residues, the cysteine and phenylalanine included. Only CDR3 DNA remains: 51 bases, in frame from the first base. The germline V gene encodes CDR1 SGHTA and CDR2 FQGNSA. The data stem from a study of T cell repertoires in cytomegalovirus infection (dated by TCRdb to 2018 to 2020). In terms of the full investigation: Donor HLA type was relevant to the analysis, as public TCR beta signatures indicated carriage of CMV infection together with the matching HLA type. Study-wide findings and limitations: Carriers of CMV infection plus the relevant HLA type were discriminated by the cumulative frequency of public TCR beta family members in the study cohort and in an independent roughly 400-donor cohort. The ex vivo response was dominated by HLA-C-restricted CMV-specific TCR beta clonotypes, which also provided the single most frequent clonotype in two of eight donors.

Sequencing used an Illumina HiSeq 1500. TCRdb applied fastp at Q25 and MiXCR to the public reads, then kept only in-frame beta chains. Rows with a matching CDR3 protein are joined into one entry that keeps the most common DNA and genes. The sample data list about 210,000 distinct CDR3 sequences, and 6% to 8% of these were observed just once. The top ten clonotypes cover under 7.5% of the sample. The source of this sequence is a human donor in good health (CMV status not recorded). Some clones in this sample may be carry-over from other donors' samples. Recombination linked TRBV7-2 to TRBJ2-5, with 8 middle bases fitting TRBD1. Source material: PBMCs. The CDR3 region: CASSSTPGQARGETQYF. The nucleotides are TGTGCCAGCAGCTCGACCCCGGGACAGGCCAGGGGGGAGACCCAGTACTTC.